This entry features one T cell receptor beta chain sequence. Its antigen is unidentified. Produced via immunoSEQ multiplex PCR; TCRdb's table is partial and in-frame only. In the table there are approximately 100,000 clones, roughly 90% of which are singletons. Germline V gene data show CDR1 as SGHTS and CDR2 as YDEGEE. The CDR3 is made up of 15 amino acids. J gave up 4 bases and V 4 bases, and 8 bases lay outside the gene matches. The sample belongs to a study of T cell responses to AZD1222 COVID-19 vaccine. In the study overall: Both about-4-week and about-12-week second-dose recipients were combined. Broader study findings: The donors showed a predominance of white British ancestry and of females, with possible underestimation of clonal diversity. Dominant CD4 TCR responses targeted spike regions 160-218 and 743-854.

This clonotype was sampled from an adult in good health. The V call is TRBV5-8, the J call TRBJ1-1; 9 bases fit TRBD1. The material was peripheral blood, obtained on day 0 of AZD1222 vaccination. The CDR3 here is CASSGRDRASTEAFF. As DNA, the CDR3 is TGTGCCAGCAGCGGAAGGGACAGGGCGTCCACTGAAGCTTTCTTT.